The following is a T cell receptor beta chain sequence with its context. What it binds is unknown. CDR1 is SNHLY, CDR2 FYNNEI, per germline. V lost 0 bases to trimming and J lost 0 bases, with 18 bases between them. This CDR3 is built from 19 residues. The repertoire was sequenced with immunoSEQ multiplex PCR; TCRdb's copy has only in-frame clones and lacks some. In the table there are approximately 2,300,000 clones, about 90% of which are singletons. This entry is derived from a study of shared clonotypes between healthy human individuals. The study's findings and limits: The study sampled only blood, and tissue repertoires likely differ.

J is TRBJ2-4 and V is TRBV2, with D possibly called TRBD1 or TRBD2 (5 bases each). Material for sequencing was naive CD4+ T cells from PBMCs. This sample's subset: CD45RA+ positively selected. The source of this sequence is a man younger than 35 in good health. Some clones in this sample may be carry-over from other donors' samples. The DNA for the CDR3 is TGTGCCAGCAGTGAAGCGGGGGTTGGTTTGATTATAGCCAAAAACATTCAGTACTTC. Its translation: CASSEAGVGLIIAKNIQYF.